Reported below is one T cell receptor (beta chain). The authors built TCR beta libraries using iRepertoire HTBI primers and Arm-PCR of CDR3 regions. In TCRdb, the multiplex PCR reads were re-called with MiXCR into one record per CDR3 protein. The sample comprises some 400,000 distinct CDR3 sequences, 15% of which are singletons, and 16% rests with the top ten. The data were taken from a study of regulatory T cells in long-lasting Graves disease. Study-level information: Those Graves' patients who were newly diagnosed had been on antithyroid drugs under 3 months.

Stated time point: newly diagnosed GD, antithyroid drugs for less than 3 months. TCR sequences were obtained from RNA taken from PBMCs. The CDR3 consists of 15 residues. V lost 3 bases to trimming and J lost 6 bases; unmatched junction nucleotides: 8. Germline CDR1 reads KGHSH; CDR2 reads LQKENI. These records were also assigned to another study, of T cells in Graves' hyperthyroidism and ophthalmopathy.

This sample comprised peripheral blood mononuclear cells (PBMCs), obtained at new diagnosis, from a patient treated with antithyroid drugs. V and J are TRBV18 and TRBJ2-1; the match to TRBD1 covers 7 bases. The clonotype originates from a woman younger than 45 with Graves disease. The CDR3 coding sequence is TGTGCCAGCTCACCGGGACAGAATGCGGTCAATGAGCAGTTCTTC. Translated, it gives CASSPGQNAVNEQFF.